This TCR beta chain was profiled in a study of T cells in women clearing cervical HPV infection. On this clone: The read ends 3 residues shy of where the CDR3 ends; the end is completed using the germline J gene.

The CDR3 extends over 13 amino acids. Germline V CDR1 and CDR2: SEHNR, FQNEAQ (reference sequence). J was trimmed by 5 bases and V by 5 bases; bases with no gene match: 3. TCRdb's table, derived via immunoSEQ multiplex PCR, lists solely in-frame clones and lacks some. The listing records tens of thousands of clones. This TCR was sampled from a woman between 18 and 70 years old with a cervical HPV16 infection that either progressed to CIN3+ or cleared (not recorded which). V and J are TRBV7-9 and TRBJ2-7, with 10 nucleotides matching TRBD1. Input material: blood buffy coat. CDR3 DNA, as far as it was read: TGTGCCAGCAGCCTAGGGACAGGGGACGAG. Translated: CASSLGTGDE. The entire CDR3 protein reads CASSLGTGDEQYF.